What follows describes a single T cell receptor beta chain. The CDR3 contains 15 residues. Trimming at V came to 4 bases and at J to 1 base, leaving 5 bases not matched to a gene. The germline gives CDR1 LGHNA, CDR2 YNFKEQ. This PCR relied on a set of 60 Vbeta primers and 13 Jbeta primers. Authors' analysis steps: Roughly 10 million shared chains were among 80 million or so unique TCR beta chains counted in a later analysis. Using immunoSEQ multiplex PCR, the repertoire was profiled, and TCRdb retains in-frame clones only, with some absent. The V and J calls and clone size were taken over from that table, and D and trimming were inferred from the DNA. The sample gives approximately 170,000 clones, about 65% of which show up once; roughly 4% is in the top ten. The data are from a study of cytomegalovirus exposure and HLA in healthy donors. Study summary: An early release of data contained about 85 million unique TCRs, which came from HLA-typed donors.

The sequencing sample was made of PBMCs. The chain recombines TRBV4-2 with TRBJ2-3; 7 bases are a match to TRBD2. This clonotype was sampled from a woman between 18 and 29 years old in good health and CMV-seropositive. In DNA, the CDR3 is TGTGCCAGCAGCCGGACTAGATCCGGCACAGATACGCAGTATTTT. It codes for CASSRTRSGTDTQYF.